The 27 T cell receptor beta chains below all came from one sample that was sequenced in a study of CD8 T cells in ankylosing spondylitis. Their antigen targets remain unknown. In TCRdb, the 5' RACE reads were re-called with MiXCR into one record per CDR3 protein. This sample has about 540,000 distinct CDR3 sequences; approximately 12% occur once, and the top ten carry nearly 7%. Findings and limits, study-wide: A TCR beta motif made of fewer than ten highly homologous variants seemed typical of ankylosing spondylitis blood.

The sequencing sample was made of blood, either unsorted or a sorted T cell fraction (not recorded which). The receptors stem from a male donor with ankylosing spondylitis.

This rearrangement joins TRBV5-6 to TRBJ2-2; the D is unclear. This CDR3 spans 14 amino acids. From germline, CDR1 is SGHDT and CDR2 YYEEEE. Trimming left V 0 bases short and J 4 bases short, with 7 bases between. CDR3 loop: CASSLVHTTGELFF. The CDR3 DNA reads TGTGCCAGCAGCTTGGTCCACACCACCGGGGAGCTGTTTTTT.

This clonotype was observed a handful of times. The chain links TRBV5-1 to TRBJ2-5; 11 nucleotides align to TRBD2. This CDR3 is 17 amino acids long. The ends lost 4 bases at V and 6 bases at J; junction bases unmatched: 14. Germline V gives CDR1 SGHRS, CDR2 YFSETQ. The CDR3 DNA reads TGCGCCAGCAGCAGGAGGGTACTAGCGGGAGATGGGAAGACCCAGTACTTC. Protein sequence: CASSRRVLAGDGKTQYF.

This clonotype appeared a few times. The chain combines TRBV27 with TRBJ2-1, with D tentatively TRBD2 (6 bases). The germline V gene encodes CDR1 MNHEY and CDR2 SMNVEV (reference sequence). V lost 5 bases, J lost 2 bases, and 16 bases lay in between. CDR3 length: 16 amino acids. CDR3 residues: CASSPSGSGAYNEQFF. The CDR3 nucleotides read TGTGCCAGCAGTCCATCGGGTAGCGGAGCCTACAATGAGCAGTTCTTC.

This clonotype has ten or more counts. V usage is TRBV5-1 and J usage is TRBJ2-7; the match to TRBD2 covers 11 bases. The CDR3 spans 14 residues. Germline loops: CDR1 SGHRS, CDR2 YFSETQ. V was clipped by 4 bases and J by 6 bases; unmatched bases: 6. The CDR3 nucleotides read TGCGCCAGCAGCGATACTAGCGGGAGCGCCGAGCAGTACTTC. Amino acids: CASSDTSGSAEQYF.

In this sample, this clonotype turned up many times. The CDR3 bases are TGTGCCAGCAAAGGGAATCCCTCTGGAAACACCATATATTTT. Translation gives CASKGNPSGNTIYF. The J gene is TRBJ1-3, the V gene TRBV12-3 or TRBV12-4; D uncertain. The V and J ends lost 7 bases and 0 bases respectively, with 10 bases between them. This CDR3 contains 14 residues.

In its sample, this clonotype was seen a few times. For the CDR3, the DNA is TGCGCCAGCAGCCAGACAGTAGGGTTCCAGCCCCAGCATTTT. It codes for CASSQTVGFQPQHF. The chain has TRBV4-1 and TRBJ1-5; TRBD1 might be the D (5 bases). Per the germline V gene, CDR1 is MGHRA and CDR2 is YSYEKL. The CDR3 spans 14 residues. V lost 3 bases and J 7 bases, leaving 13 bases between the germline ends.

CDR3 nucleotides: TGTGCCAGCAGCTTAGTACGAGACCGAAATGAGCAGTTCTTC. As protein: CASSLVRDRNEQFF. The V call is TRBV13, the J call TRBJ2-1, with D unclear. The CDR3 covers 14 residues. Trimming took 1 base from V and 7 from J, leaving 11 bases between them. Germline CDR1 reads PRHDT; CDR2 reads FYEKMQ (reference sequence). Based on the CDR3 plus reference TRBV13 and TRBJ2-1, the full variable domain is AAGVIQSPRHLIKEKRETATLKCYPIPRHDTVYWYQQGPGQDPQFLISFYEKMQSDKGSIPDRFSAQQFSDYHSELNMSSLELGDSALYFCASSLVRDRNEQFFGPGTRLTVL.

The CDR3 sequence: CASSPRGGGSYNEQFF. The CDR3 nucleotides are TGCGCCAGCAGCCCGAGGGGGGGCGGGAGCTACAATGAGCAGTTCTTC. V gene TRBV5-1 combines with J gene TRBJ2-1; the D gene is possibly TRBD2 (7 bases). Germline V CDR1 and CDR2: SGHRS, YFSETQ. Deletions cut 4 bases from V and 3 bases from J, with 17 bases between. The CDR3 has 16 residues.

This clonotype came up a few times. V gene TRBV20-1 combines with J gene TRBJ2-1, with D possibly being TRBD1 (5 bases). The CDR3 sequence is 14 residues long. Between the trimmed V and J ends, which lost 2 bases and 6 bases, there was a span of 14 bases. Germline assignment: CDR1 DFQATT and CDR2 SNEGSKA (reference sequence). CDR3 region: CSARLGHTGNEQFF. CDR3 in DNA: TGCAGTGCTAGATTGGGGCATACCGGCAATGAGCAGTTCTTC.

The table lists this clonotype with a few counts. The rearrangement joins TRBV20-1 to TRBJ2-7, with 8 bases identical to TRBD1. The CDR3 is made up of 13 amino acids. The germline CDR1 and CDR2 sequences are DFQATT and SNEGSKA (reference sequence). J was trimmed by 5 bases and V by 3 bases; bases with no gene match: 6. CDR3 residues: CSARGDRFDEQYF. DNA for the CDR3: TGCAGTGCTAGGGGGGACAGGTTCGACGAGCAGTACTTC.

The CDR3 spells CASSQVSSTDTQYF. The CDR3 DNA reads TGTGCCAGCAGCCAAGTTAGTAGCACAGATACGCAGTATTTT. V usage is TRBV14 and J usage is TRBJ2-3; no reliable D call. Germline CDR1 reads SGHDN; CDR2 reads FVKESK. Trimming shortened V by 1 base and J by 0 bases, and 5 bases separated the two germline ends. The CDR3 has 14 amino acids.

Regarding this clonotype: Being one base from a much bigger clone, this may be a read error. The chain employs TRBV5-1 and TRBJ1-4; D is ambiguous. This CDR3 has 14 residues. Trimming stripped 6 bases from V and 3 bases from J, with 12 bases between. Germline V CDR1 and CDR2: SGHRS, YFSETQ. The CDR3 region is CASTPFSANEKLFF. The CDR3 nucleotides read TGCGCCAGCACCCCCTTTTCGGCTAATGAAAAACTGTTTTTT.

The DNA of the CDR3 is TGTGCCAGTAGAGGCTCGACTAGGGGAAGCACAGATACGCAGTATTTT. It is translated as CASRGSTRGSTDTQYF. The chain has TRBV19 and TRBJ2-3, with D possibly TRBD2 on 6 matching bases. Germline values: CDR1 LNHDA, CDR2 SQIVND (reference sequence). V lost 6 bases and J lost 0, with 16 bases in between. The CDR3 totals 16 residues. Drawing the rest from reference TRBV19 and TRBJ2-3, the complete variable domain is DGGITQSPKYLFRKEGQNVTLSCEQNLNHDAMYWYRQDPGQGLRLIYYSQIVNDFQKGDIAEGYSVSREKKESFPLTVTSAQKNPTAFYLCASRGSTRGSTDTQYFGPGTRLTVL.

This clonotype has only a few counts. The V and J genes are TRBV2 and TRBJ1-2; perhaps TRBD1 as D (5 bases). The CDR3 extends over 12 amino acids. The V gene lost 6 bases and the J gene lost 6 bases, with 11 bases spanning the gap. CDR1 is SNHLY, CDR2 FYNNEI, per germline. In nucleotides, the CDR3 is TGTGCCAGCAGATTTGAAGGGGATGGCTACACCTTC. The encoded protein is CASRFEGDGYTF.

This clonotype showed up many times. The chain carries TRBV12-3 or TRBV12-4 and TRBJ1-1; maybe TRBD1 (6 bases). Trimming removed 5 bases from V and 7 bases from J, with 14 bases in between. The CDR3 runs to 13 residues. CDR3: CASSRQELLEAFF. CDR3 coding DNA: TGTGCCAGCAGTAGACAGGAATTGCTTGAAGCTTTCTTT.

In the case of this clonotype: This may be a read error, as it is one base from a much larger clone. The V call is TRBV28, the J call TRBJ1-3, with D uncertain. This CDR3 region has 13 residues. Looked up from germline, CDR1 is MDHEN and CDR2 is SYDVKM. The CDR3 loop reads CASRPTGGNTMYF. The CDR3 coding sequence is TGTGCCAGCAGGCCGACTGGTGGAAACACCATGTATTTT.

The V gene is TRBV7-9, the J gene TRBJ1-4; perhaps TRBD1 as D (6 bases). Looked up from germline, CDR1 is SEHNR and CDR2 is FQNEAQ (reference sequence). Between the trimmed V and J ends, which lost 0 bases and 8 bases, there was a span of 10 bases. The CDR3 length is 14 residues. The DNA for the CDR3 is TGTGCCAGCAGCTTAGCCCAGGGGCGGGAAAAACTGTTTTTT. This sequence encodes CASSLAQGREKLFF.

This clonotype was detected a few times. V and J are TRBV24-1 and TRBJ2-2; no firm D call. The CDR3 has 14 amino acids. From germline, CDR1 is KGHDR and CDR2 SFDVKD. Trimming stripped 5 bases from V and 3 bases from J, with 9 bases between. CDR3 loop: CATSGVEYTGELFF. The CDR3 DNA is TGTGCCACCAGTGGGGTCGAATACACCGGGGAGCTGTTTTTT.

The J gene is TRBJ2-2, the V gene TRBV7-7; 7 bases agree with TRBD2. The V gene's germline CDR1 is SSHAT and CDR2 FNYEAQ (reference sequence). CDR3 length: 14 amino acids. Trimming removed 5 bases from V and 6 bases from J; junction bases left unmatched: 6. The CDR3 is CASSRTSDAGELFF. In DNA form, the CDR3 reads TGTGCCAGCAGCCGCACTAGCGACGCCGGGGAGCTGTTTTTT.

The V call is TRBV28, the J call TRBJ2-3; 8 bases match TRBD2. This CDR3 comprises 14 residues. J was trimmed by 11 bases and V by 6 bases; bases with no gene match: 13. Germline V gives CDR1 MDHEN, CDR2 SYDVKM. The CDR3 here is CASRVSGSPLLQYF. The CDR3 region has the DNA TGTGCCAGCAGGGTCAGCGGGAGCCCGCTACTGCAGTATTTT.

The V call is TRBV10-2, the J call TRBJ2-7; D possibly corresponds to TRBD2 (7 bases). V lost 10 bases and J lost 2, with 15 bases in between. This CDR3 spans 13 amino acids. In germline, CDR1 is WSHSY, CDR2 SAAADI. The chain's CDR3 is CATGEGGPYEQYF. The CDR3 nucleotides read TGCGCCACCGGGGAGGGGGGACCCTACGAGCAGTACTTC.

The chain employs TRBV20-1 and TRBJ2-3; 7 bases align to TRBD1. This CDR3 is 14 amino acids long. From germline, CDR1 is DFQATT and CDR2 SNEGSKA (reference sequence). The V segment lost 5 bases and the J segment 0 bases; nucleotides outside the gene matches: 5. The DNA for the CDR3 is TGCAGTGCTGGGGTCAGGGGGAGCACAGATACGCAGTATTTT. Translated: CSAGVRGSTDTQYF.

In its sample, this clonotype was seen many times. The V call is TRBV5-8, the J call TRBJ1-5; 9 nucleotides align to TRBD1. The CDR3 loop spans 14 amino acids. J gave up 6 bases and V 1 base, and 2 bases lay outside the gene matches. Germline V gene data show CDR1 as SGHTS and CDR2 as YDEGEE. The chain's CDR3 is CASSLTGGFQPQHF. The CDR3 DNA sequence: TGTGCCAGCAGCTTGACAGGGGGCTTTCAGCCCCAGCATTTT.

Only a few counts were recorded for this clonotype. This chain's CDR3 is CASSLLEVNSPLHF. The CDR3 nucleotides are TGCGCCAGCAGCTTGTTGGAGGTTAATTCACCCCTCCACTTT. The genes are TRBV5-1 and TRBJ1-6; D gene unclear. V was shortened by 1 base and J by 6 bases, with 8 bases between the two germline ends. The CDR3 is made up of 14 amino acids. In germline, CDR1 is SGHRS, CDR2 YFSETQ.

There are a few counts of this clonotype. The chain employs TRBV5-6 and TRBJ2-5; maybe TRBD2 (5 bases). The CDR3 runs to 14 residues. V was cut by 7 bases and J by 5 bases, with 18 bases left in between. In germline, CDR1 is SGHDT, CDR2 YYEEEE. This CDR3 reads CASHSGLRGETQYF. The CDR3 nucleotides read TGTGCCAGCCATTCCGGACTCCGAGGGGAGACCCAGTACTTC.

There are a few counts of this clonotype. J is TRBJ2-1 and V is TRBV14, with TRBD1 matching over 8 bases. The CDR3 has 15 residues. Germline-derived CDR1 and CDR2 are SGHDN and FVKESK. V lost 3 bases and J lost 4; bases outside the gene matches: 5. DNA for the CDR3: TGTGCCAGCAGCCATCGGGACAGGCCGTACAATGAGCAGTTCTTC. Protein product: CASSHRDRPYNEQFF. Complete variable domain (other parts from reference TRBV14 and TRBJ2-1): EAGVTQFPSHSVIEKGQTVTLRCDPISGHDNLYWYRRVMGKEIKFLLHFVKESKQDESGMPNNRFLAERTGGTYSTLKVQPAELEDSGVYFCASSHRDRPYNEQFFGPGTRLTVL.

In its sample, this clonotype was seen a few times. In DNA, the CDR3 is TGCGCCAGCAGCTTGAATCCAGCCATTACCTTTGCGAACACTGAAGCTTTCTTT. It encodes CASSLNPAITFANTEAFF. The chain combines TRBV5-1 with TRBJ1-1; D call uncertain. The CDR3 contains 18 residues. Trimming removed 1 base from V and 1 base from J, with 20 bases in between. Germline V gene sequence: CDR1 SGHRS, CDR2 YFSETQ.